The present T cell receptor (beta chain) was sequenced within a study of blood T cells in healthy people across ages (dated by TCRdb to about 2015). With regard to the full study: In model experiments, template switching captured roughly one uniquely barcoded TCR beta cDNA molecule for every two T cells. Using deep sequencing normalized with unique cDNA molecular identifiers, the study measured how TCR beta repertoire diversity changes with age. The donors were split into four age groups: young (average 16 years), middle-aged (39), aged (approximately 60) and long-lived (under 85). To avoid experimental bias, donors of different ages were spread randomly across the sequencing lanes. Using the same blood draw, the study looked at two additional independent replicas of 1 million unique cDNA reads for two donors, one aged 18 to 30 and the other aged 80 or older.

Turning to this clonotype: The target of this receptor is not known. Base qualities are not at hand, and no much larger clone is one base apart.

Donors were 30 to 45 systemically healthy Caucasian individuals from Russia aged roughly 6 to 90 years. Around 10 milliliters of peripheral blood were collected from each donor into EDTA-treated Vacutainer tubes. PBMCs were isolated by Ficoll-Paque density-gradient centrifugation, with at least 7 million obtained per sample. Trizol reagent was used to extract total RNA from PBMCs, with at least 6 micrograms per sample. The percentages of naive CD45RAhigh/CD27high T cells were determined by flow cytometry on a PBMC aliquot from every donor. Overall study outcomes, separate from this receptor: There was a strong correlation between observed TCR beta diversity and the percentage of naive T cells measured by flow cytometry. Total diversity estimates from one million sequenced T cells were considered lower bounds and underestimates. Because donor CMV infection status was unknown, age-related changes in expanded clonotypes were potentially confounded. Observed TCR beta diversity per million T cells fell roughly linearly with age, and a significant reduction was already apparent by age about 43. Compared with the aged group, the long-lived group had more naive CD4+ T cells, fewer expanded clones and increased TCR diversity, suggesting age selection. Bulk unsorted PBMC profiling prevented conclusive comparison of naive and antigen-experienced compartments.

The library was prepared using 5' RACE. A second roughly 6 to 12 cycle PCR used a sample-barcoded 5' primer and a J-beta primer mix. Each TCR beta cDNA molecule received a unique molecular identifier from a template-switch 5' adaptor carrying 12 random nucleotides. Each sample yielded at least 2.5 million CDR3-containing paired-end reads. All of the RNA was converted into first-strand cDNA using the Mint cDNA synthesis kit, with a TRBC-specific oligonucleotide serving as the primer. Following uracil-DNA glycosylase treatment, a first 18-cycle PCR with universal primers M1SS and BC2_uni_R was performed on all cDNA. The study's own analysis went as follows. For normalization, 1 million high-quality reads were randomly selected from each sample, with every read carrying a distinct molecular identifier. Instead of being binned into consensus sequences, reads with shared molecular identifiers were discarded. CDR3 identification, clonotype clustering and error correction used MiTCR with a Q25 quality threshold and the strictest error-elimination algorithm. A nonparametric unseen species model with Euler transformation was used to estimate a lower bound on total TCR beta diversity. TCRdb's own reprocessing of the public reads used fastp at Q25 and MiXCR and kept productive beta chains. Records with the same CDR3 protein are collapsed into one entry carrying the most frequent genes and DNA. The V and J calls were determined by TCRdb, not by the authors. Across this sample there are some 1,800,000 distinct CDR3 sequences, with about 39% seen only once. Around 23% of the sample is in the top ten clones.

Sequenced sample: blood. This clonotype originated in a human donor in good health.

The DNA is TGCAACGTCGTTCAAGTTAACTATGGCTACACCTTC. Its amino acids are CNVVQVNYGYTF. The chain employs TRBV29-1 and TRBJ1-2; the D segment cannot be called with confidence. CDR1 SQVTM and CDR2 ANQGSEA are derived from the germline V gene. There are 12 amino acids in the CDR3, from cysteine to phenylalanine inclusive. Just CDR3 DNA is preserved here, 36 bases in frame from base 1.